These 32 T cell receptor beta chains came from one sample sequenced in a study of T cell repertoires in cytomegalovirus infection. TCRdb recomputed calls from the reads with MiXCR, one row per CDR3 protein. Among over 300,000 distinct CDR3 sequences listed, about a sixth were seen once. Sample: PBMCs. The receptors shown here come from a human donor in good health (CMV status not recorded). Some clones in this sample may be carry-over from other donors' samples.

This clonotype was seen many times. The chain carries TRBV12-3 or TRBV12-4 and TRBJ1-1; 8 nucleotides align to TRBD1. Trimming removed 6 bases from V and 3 bases from J; junction bases left unmatched: 9. The CDR3 has 15 residues. In DNA form, the CDR3 reads TGTGCCAGCAGGATGGACAGGGAATCGGACACTGAAGCTTTCTTT. Residues: CASRMDRESDTEAFF.

This clonotype appeared many times. The V gene is TRBV7-2, the J gene TRBJ2-6; D unresolved. V was trimmed by 1 base and J by 7 bases, leaving 8 bases between them. The CDR3 consists of 14 residues. Germline V gene lookup returns CDR1 SGHTA and CDR2 FQGNSA. CDR3 coding DNA: TGTGCCAGCAGCTTAGGGGGTCGCGCCAACGTCCTGACTTTC. Its protein is CASSLGGRANVLTF.

J is TRBJ2-7 and V is TRBV19; 7 bases match TRBD1. The germline V gene has CDR1 LNHDA and CDR2 SQIVND (reference sequence). Trimming at V came to 7 bases and at J to 5 bases, leaving 11 bases not matched to a gene. The length of the CDR3 is 14 residues. The CDR3 coding sequence is TGTGCCAGTAACCGACAGGGAAGTAGTAACGAGCAGTACTTC. Translated, it gives CASNRQGSSNEQYF.

This clonotype showed up many times. This chain uses TRBV7-3 with TRBJ2-2, with a possible D match to TRBD1 (6 bases). From germline, CDR1 is SGHTA and CDR2 FQGTGA. Trimming stripped 5 bases from V and 1 base from J, with 8 bases between. This CDR3 is built from 14 residues. CDR3: CASSQTGNTGELFF. In DNA, the CDR3 is TGTGCCAGCAGCCAGACAGGGAACACCGGGGAGCTGTTTTTT.

This clonotype came up a few times. J is TRBJ2-7 and V is TRBV20-1, with D perhaps matching TRBD1 (6 bases). The CDR3 consists of 14 residues. Germline V gene lookup returns CDR1 DFQATT and CDR2 SNEGSKA (reference sequence). V was shortened by 3 bases and J by 4 bases, with 16 bases between the two germline ends. The DNA for the CDR3 is TGCAGTGCTAGGGACGTCAGGGGTACATACGAGCAGTACTTC. Its protein is CSARDVRGTYEQYF.

The chain couples TRBV6-1 to TRBJ2-3; the match to TRBD1 covers 7 bases. The V gene's germline CDR1 is MNHNS and CDR2 SASEGT. With V trimmed by 1 base and J by 1 base, 5 bases remained unmatched. The length of the CDR3 is 16 residues. The CDR3 reads CASSEVGGLGTDTQYF. CDR3 nucleotide sequence: TGTGCCAGCAGTGAAGTAGGGGGCTTGGGCACAGATACGCAGTATTTT.

The DNA for the CDR3 is TGTGCCAGCAGCCACCGGGGACAGGGCGAGGGCTACACCTTC. Translation: CASSHRGQGEGYTF. The chain joins TRBV3-1 to TRBJ1-2, with 9 positions matching TRBD1. This CDR3 comprises 14 residues. V trimming: 3 bases; J trimming: 8 bases; junction bases outside the gene matches: 7. The germline CDR1 and CDR2 sequences are LGHDT and YNNKEL (reference sequence).

In this sample, this clonotype turned up a few times. V and J are TRBV4-1 and TRBJ2-7; no clear D. CDR3 length: 13 residues. Trimming pared 0 bases from V and 6 bases from J, leaving 9 bases between. The germline V gene has CDR1 MGHRA and CDR2 YSYEKL. The CDR3 loop is CASSQDLGSEQYF. The CDR3 nucleotides read TGCGCCAGCAGCCAAGATCTTGGCTCCGAGCAGTACTTC.

This clonotype was counted between two and nine times. V gene TRBV6-6 combines with J gene TRBJ1-1; 8 bases align to TRBD1. The V gene's germline CDR1 is MNHNY and CDR2 SVGAGI (reference sequence). The V and J ends lost 2 bases and 8 bases, in that order; junction bases with no gene match: 10. CDR3 length: 15 residues. The CDR3 here is CASSYSQGALPEAFF. For the CDR3, the DNA is TGTGCCAGCAGTTACAGTCAGGGGGCGCTCCCCGAAGCTTTCTTT.

The V gene is TRBV12-3 or TRBV12-4, the J gene TRBJ1-2; 7 bases line up with TRBD1. This CDR3 region has 14 residues. V shed 5 bases, J shed 7 bases, and the junction held 10 bases outside the gene matches. The CDR3 coding sequence is TGTGCCAGCAGTCCCGCCACAGGGGTAGGTGGCTACACCTTC. This encodes CASSPATGVGGYTF.

This clonotype was counted only a few times. The CDR3 spells CASSPRGLAGGFLYEQYF. The CDR3 DNA follows: TGTGCCAGCAGCCCTCGGGGACTAGCGGGGGGCTTCCTCTACGAGCAGTACTTC. The chain joins TRBV11-2 to TRBJ2-7; the match to TRBD2 covers 15 bases. CDR3 size: 18 residues. V was pared by 5 bases and J by 3 bases, with 11 bases of the junction left unmatched. In germline, CDR1 is SGHAT, CDR2 FQNNGV.

This chain connects TRBV27 to TRBJ1-5, with D hard to call. V shed 3 bases and J shed 0 bases, with 12 bases lying between them. This CDR3 is 16 amino acids long. Per the germline V gene, CDR1 is MNHEY and CDR2 is SMNVEV (reference sequence). The chain's CDR3 is CASSFADPHSNQPQHF. The CDR3 DNA follows: TGTGCCAGCAGTTTTGCGGATCCCCATAGCAATCAGCCCCAGCATTTT.

This clonotype was seen ten or more times. This chain links TRBV25-1 with TRBJ1-2, with 7 bases aligning to TRBD1. The CDR3 runs 15 residues. The germline CDR1 and CDR2 sequences are MGHDK and SYGVNS. Trimming took 1 base from V and 8 from J; bases not matched to a gene: 10. In nucleotides, the CDR3 is TGTGCCAGCAGTGAATCCCAGACAGGGAAATGGGGCTACACCTTC. Encoded protein: CASSESQTGKWGYTF.

The CDR3 protein is CASGVAGNSPLHF. For the CDR3, the DNA is TGTGCCAGCGGGGTCGCGGGGAATTCACCCCTCCACTTT. The rearrangement joins TRBV25-1 to TRBJ1-6; no firm D call. Germline assignment: CDR1 MGHDK and CDR2 SYGVNS. The V and J ends lost 8 bases and 7 bases respectively, with 12 bases between them. The CDR3 has 13 amino acids.

This clonotype was found a few times. The V call is TRBV27, the J call TRBJ1-5, with D possibly TRBD1 on 6 matching bases. Trimming pared 0 bases from V and 9 bases from J, leaving 15 bases between. The CDR3 runs to 15 residues. Germline V gives CDR1 MNHEY, CDR2 SMNVEV (reference sequence). The CDR3 region is CASSLSQGLSWPQHF. The CDR3 DNA sequence: TGTGCCAGCAGTTTATCGCAGGGGTTAAGTTGGCCCCAGCATTTT.

The table lists this clonotype with many counts. The chain uses TRBV5-1 and TRBJ2-3; a possible D gene is TRBD1 (6 bases). The CDR3 has 14 residues. Trimming pared 0 bases from V and 2 bases from J, leaving 7 bases between. Germline values: CDR1 SGHRS, CDR2 YFSETQ. This chain's CDR3 is CASSLGQDTDTQYF. CDR3 sequence (DNA): TGCGCCAGCAGCTTGGGACAGGACACAGATACGCAGTATTTT.

This chain links TRBV5-4 with TRBJ2-5; 8 nucleotides align to TRBD2. This CDR3 is built from 15 residues. Germline assignment: CDR1 SGHNT and CDR2 YYREEE (reference sequence). V lost 0 bases and J lost 9; bases outside the gene matches: 10. CDR3 bases: TGTGCCAGCAGCTTGGAAGCGGGGGTTAAGGAGGCCCAGTACTTC. This translates into CASSLEAGVKEAQYF. Full variable domain (remainder filled in from reference TRBV5-4 and TRBJ2-5): ETGVTQSPTHLIKTRGQQVTLRCSSQSGHNTVSWYQQALGQGPQFIFQYYREEENGRGNFPPRFSGLQFPNYSSELNVNALELDDSALYLCASSLEAGVKEAQYFGPGTRLLVL.

This clonotype was observed at least ten times. This chain uses TRBV7-2 with TRBJ1-6, with 12 bases fitting TRBD1. Germline V gene data show CDR1 as SGHTA and CDR2 as FQGNSA. With V trimmed by 5 bases and J by 6 bases, 11 bases remained unmatched. CDR3 length: 18 residues. CDR3 DNA: TGTGCCAGCAGCCTCGGGACAGGGGGCGCGGGGCCTAATTCACCCCTCCACTTT. It codes for CASSLGTGGAGPNSPLHF.

This clonotype has a handful of counts. The V and J genes are TRBV19 and TRBJ2-3, with 9 bases identical to TRBD1. V lost 6 bases to trimming and J lost 5 bases; unmatched junction nucleotides: 6. Germline CDR1 reads LNHDA; CDR2 reads SQIVND (reference sequence). The CDR3 length is 14 residues. CDR3 sequence (DNA): TGTGCCAGTAGCGGGACAGGGAATCGAGATACGCAGTATTTT. This codes for CASSGTGNRDTQYF.

The chain joins TRBV3-1 to TRBJ2-4; 8 positions match TRBD1. CDR1 and CDR2 from the germline V gene are LGHDT and YNNKEL (reference sequence). The CDR3 has 14 amino acids. With V trimmed by 5 bases and J by 4 bases, 4 bases remained unmatched. CDR3 amino acids: CASSDRGRKNIQYF. As DNA, the CDR3 is TGTGCCAGCAGCGACAGGGGTCGGAAAAACATTCAGTACTTC.

This clonotype was counted a few times. The rearrangement joins TRBV2 to TRBJ2-3, with TRBD2 identical over 7 bases. The CDR3 spans 14 residues. Per germline, CDR1 SNHLY and CDR2 FYNNEI. The V and J ends lost 6 bases and 2 bases, in that order; junction bases with no gene match: 5. The CDR3, as DNA: TGTGCCAGCAGAGATTGGGACTACACAGATACGCAGTATTTT. Protein sequence: CASRDWDYTDTQYF.

This clonotype appeared many times. The V gene is TRBV7-2, the J gene TRBJ1-1; 8 nucleotides line up with TRBD1. The V and J ends lost 5 bases and 6 bases, in that order; junction bases with no gene match: 11. Germline loops: CDR1 SGHTA, CDR2 FQGNSA. The CDR3 has 15 amino acids. This CDR3 is CASSVNRQGWSEAFF. The CDR3 nucleotides are TGTGCCAGCAGCGTAAATCGACAGGGGTGGTCTGAAGCTTTCTTT. The whole variable domain, filled in from reference TRBV7-2 and TRBJ1-1, reads GAGVSQSPSNKVTEKGKDVELRCDPISGHTALYWYRQSLGQGLEFLIYFQGNSAPDKSGLPSDRFSAERTGGSVSTLTIQRTQQEDSAVYLCASSVNRQGWSEAFFGQGTRLTVV.

The V and J genes are TRBV9 and TRBJ1-1; no reliable D call. The CDR3 is 13 amino acids. V gave up 1 base and J gave up 2 bases, with 6 bases separating them. CDR1 is SGDLS and CDR2 is YYNGEE in the germline V gene. The CDR3 sequence is CASSVSANTEAFF. As DNA, the CDR3 is TGTGCCAGCAGCGTATCGGCTAACACTGAAGCTTTCTTT.

This clonotype was seen more than once but under ten times. V gene TRBV7-6 combines with J gene TRBJ2-5; the D gene is possibly TRBD2 (6 bases). CDR3 length: 15 residues. Trimming stripped 5 bases from V and 2 bases from J, with 15 bases between. Germline CDR1 reads SGHVS; CDR2 reads FNYEAQ. Written as DNA, the CDR3 is TGTGCCAGCAGCCCCGGTGGAGGGCTACAAGAGACCCAGTACTTC. It translates to CASSPGGGLQETQYF.

The sample holds many counts of this clonotype. A junction end diverges from the germline sequence, so it may reflect a read error. The chain joins TRBV4-3 to TRBJ2-7; possibly TRBD1 for D (5 bases). Germline assignment: CDR1 LGHNA and CDR2 YSLEER. The CDR3 is 13 amino acids. CDR3 region: CASSLGATYEQYF. The CDR3 DNA sequence: TGTGCCAGCAGCTTAGGGGCCACCTACGAGCAGTACTTC.

The rearrangement joins TRBV12-5 to TRBJ2-7; TRBD2 matches 11 bases. The CDR3 extends over 16 amino acids. V lost 5 bases, J lost 4 bases, and 10 bases stayed unmatched. Germline lookup yields CDR1 LGHNT and CDR2 FRNRAP. The DNA for the CDR3 is TGTGCTAGTGGTCCCCCACTAGCGGGGGCGCCATACGAGCAGTACTTC. Translated, it gives CASGPPLAGAPYEQYF.

This clonotype was picked up many times. This rearrangement joins TRBV4-1 to TRBJ2-7; 7 bases match TRBD2. Germline values: CDR1 MGHRA, CDR2 YSYEKL. V lost 0 bases and J lost 0; bases outside the gene matches: 8. The CDR3 covers 17 residues. CDR3 DNA sequence: TGCGCCAGCAGCCAAGATCGAGGACTAGGGAGCTCCTACGAGCAGTACTTC. Its protein product is CASSQDRGLGSSYEQYF.

The chain joins TRBV5-1 to TRBJ1-3; D is perhaps TRBD1 (6 bases). Germline loops: CDR1 SGHRS, CDR2 YFSETQ. There are 15 residues in the CDR3. V lost 4 bases and J 3 bases, leaving 14 bases between the germline ends. The CDR3 here is CASSMSQGGGNTIYF. In DNA form, the CDR3 reads TGCGCCAGCAGCATGTCACAGGGAGGTGGAAACACCATATATTTT.

The rearrangement joins TRBV19 to TRBJ1-3, with D possibly matching TRBD1 (6 bases). Trimming stripped 6 bases from V and 4 bases from J, with 16 bases between. Germline CDR1 is LNHDA and CDR2 is SQIVND (reference sequence). The CDR3 is 15 amino acids. CDR3 sequence: CASRQQGRRGNTIYF. The CDR3 nucleotides are TGTGCCAGTAGACAACAGGGACGGAGAGGAAACACCATATATTTT.

The chain joins TRBV6-2 or TRBV6-3 to TRBJ1-1; D unclear. V was cut by 2 bases and J by 0 bases, with 7 bases left in between. Per germline, CDR1 MNHEY and CDR2 SVGEGT. The CDR3 extends over 14 amino acids. This CDR3 reads CASSYHAMNTEAFF. CDR3 coding DNA: TGTGCCAGCAGTTACCACGCTATGAACACTGAAGCTTTCTTT.

This clonotype was seen at least ten times. The chain links TRBV7-2 to TRBJ1-1, with 8 nucleotides matching TRBD1. From germline, CDR1 is SGHTA and CDR2 FQGNSA. The CDR3 has 16 residues. The junction had 12 bases not matched to a gene; V was cut back by 5 bases and J by 4 bases. The CDR3 loop is CASSLIEGQGGTEAFF. The DNA for the CDR3 is TGTGCCAGCAGCCTGATCGAAGGACAGGGCGGCACTGAAGCTTTCTTT.

The chain combines TRBV10-3 with TRBJ1-3; TRBD1 matches at 8 bases. The CDR3 is 14 residues long. The V and J ends lost 6 bases and 3 bases, in that order; junction bases with no gene match: 4. Germline CDR1 is ENHRY and CDR2 is SYGVKD. DNA for the CDR3: TGTGCCATCAGCCAGACAGGGGTTGGAAACACCATATATTTT. This gives the protein CAISQTGVGNTIYF.